This T cell receptor beta chain emerged from a study of T cell responses to AZD1222 COVID-19 vaccine. Study results and limitations: Nearly half of spike-specific TCRs reportedly target variant regions that are unmutated in the B.1.351 and B.1.1.7 variants. With dominance at 160-218 and 743-854, vaccine-associated CD4 TCRs spanned spike. Donors were chiefly white British, with a greater number of females, and clonal diversity was perhaps underestimated. The repertoires were collected only after the peak T cell response.

A word on this clone: Antigen: not known.

Libraries were prepared by immunoSEQ multiplex PCR; TCRdb keeps only in-frame clonotypes and omits some of them. Of roughly 170,000 clones in the sample, about 90% were seen once. Looked up from germline, CDR1 is LGHNA and CDR2 is YNFKEQ. CDR3 length: 17 residues. V was clipped by 0 bases and J by 10 bases; unmatched bases: 11. Sequenced material: peripheral blood, taken on day 0 of AZD1222 vaccination. The sequence came from an adult in good health. V and J are TRBV4-2 and TRBJ1-6; TRBD1 agrees at 8 bases. CDR3 loop: CASSQDPGQGNRSPLHF. Here the CDR3 DNA reads TGTGCCAGCAGCCAAGATCCCGGACAGGGTAATCGATCACCCCTCCACTTT.